This TCR beta chain was sequenced during a study of blood T cell repertoires in COVID-19. Study-wide context: Samples came from the United States, Italy and Spain, spanning acute and convalescent COVID-19.

Recruited during active infection, patients (from Seattle) were subsequently followed longitudinally. In the authors' methods: Reference gene primer amplification yielded estimated nucleated cell counts. Data came from immunoSEQ multiplex PCR; TCRdb stores just in-frame clones and leaves some out. V, J and clone size are those of that table, while D and trimming were read from the DNA. The repertoire consists of about 350,000 clones, with 89% occurring once and the leading ten covering 3.9%. This TCR was sampled from a woman aged 60-70 years with COVID-19, enrolled during active disease. The sequenced material came from peripheral blood.

The CDR3 bases are TGTGCCAGCAGTTTATCTCGGGGAAGCTATGGCTACACCTTC. The encoded protein is CASSLSRGSYGYTF. The chain has TRBV27 and TRBJ1-2; D gene uncertain. CDR1 MNHEY and CDR2 SMNVEV come from the germline V gene (reference sequence). CDR3 size: 14 residues. With 0 bases removed from V and 4 bases from J, the gap between germline ends came to 9 bases.